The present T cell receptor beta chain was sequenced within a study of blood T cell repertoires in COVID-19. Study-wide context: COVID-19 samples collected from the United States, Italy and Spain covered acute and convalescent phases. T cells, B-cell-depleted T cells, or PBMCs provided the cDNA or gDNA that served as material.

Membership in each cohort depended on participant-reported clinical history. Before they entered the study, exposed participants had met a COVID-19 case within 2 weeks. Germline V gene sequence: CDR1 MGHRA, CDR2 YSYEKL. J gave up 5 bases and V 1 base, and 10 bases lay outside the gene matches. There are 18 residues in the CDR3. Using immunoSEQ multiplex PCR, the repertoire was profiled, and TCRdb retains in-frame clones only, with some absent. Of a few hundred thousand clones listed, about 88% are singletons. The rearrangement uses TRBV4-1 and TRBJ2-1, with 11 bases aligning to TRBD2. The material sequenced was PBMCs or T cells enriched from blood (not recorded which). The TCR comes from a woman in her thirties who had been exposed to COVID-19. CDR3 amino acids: CASSQVGVLAGVDNEQFF. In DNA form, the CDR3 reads TGCGCCAGCAGCCAAGTTGGGGTACTAGCGGGAGTCGACAATGAGCAGTTCTTC.